This T cell receptor (beta chain) was retrieved from a study of blood T cell repertoires in COVID-19. In the study overall: Sample material is recorded as cDNA or gDNA derived from T cells, B-cell-depleted T cells, or PBMCs.

The V segment lost 2 bases and the J segment 6 bases; nucleotides outside the gene matches: 5. This CDR3 has 14 residues. Germline assignment: CDR1 LNHNV and CDR2 YYDKDF (reference sequence). Generated by immunoSEQ multiplex PCR, the TCRdb table keeps only in-frame clones and is missing some. The repertoire has 200,000 or so clones, around three quarters of them found once; the top ten carry roughly 6%. The chain joins TRBV15 to TRBJ2-3, with 7 positions matching TRBD1. The receptor comes from a woman in her 70s with acute or convalescent COVID-19. Specimen: peripheral blood. The CDR3 region has the DNA TGTGCCACCAGCAGAACGAGCAGGGGGGATACGCAGTATTTT. Translating it yields CATSRTSRGDTQYF.